Sequencing of this T cell receptor (beta chain) was carried out in a study of control samples from healthy donors and cancer patients. Clones were read by immunoSEQ multiplex PCR, and TCRdb kept only the in-frame ones, dropping some. The table shows tens of thousands of clones, with roughly 89% occurring only once. This clone was detected a few times. The sequence came from a man aged 25-40 years in good health. Source material: blood.

The CDR3 sequence: CASSHDRERSYEQYF. For the CDR3, the DNA is TGTGCCAGCAGCCACGACAGAGAAAGGTCCTACGAGCAGTACTTC. V gene TRBV7-9 combines with J gene TRBJ2-7; a possible D gene is TRBD1 (5 bases). CDR3 length equals 15 residues. Per the germline V gene, CDR1 is SEHNR and CDR2 is FQNEAQ (reference sequence). The germline V and J ends were trimmed by 5 bases and 1 base, with 15 bases remaining between them.